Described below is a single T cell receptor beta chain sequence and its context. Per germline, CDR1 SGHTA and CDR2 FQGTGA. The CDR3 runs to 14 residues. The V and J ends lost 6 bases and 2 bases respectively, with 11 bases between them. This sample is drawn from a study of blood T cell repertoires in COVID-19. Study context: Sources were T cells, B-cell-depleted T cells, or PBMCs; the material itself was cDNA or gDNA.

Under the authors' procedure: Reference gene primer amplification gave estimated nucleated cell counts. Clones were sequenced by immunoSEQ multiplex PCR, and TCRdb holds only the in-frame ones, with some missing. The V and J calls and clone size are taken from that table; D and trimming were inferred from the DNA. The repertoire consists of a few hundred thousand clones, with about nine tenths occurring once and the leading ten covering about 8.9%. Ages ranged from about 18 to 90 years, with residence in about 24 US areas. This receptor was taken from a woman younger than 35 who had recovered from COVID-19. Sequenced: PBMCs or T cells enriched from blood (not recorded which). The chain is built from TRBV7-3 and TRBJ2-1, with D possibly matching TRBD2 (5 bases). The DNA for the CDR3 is TGTGCCAGCAGTCCAACGGGAACCTACAATGAGCAGTTCTTC. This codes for CASSPTGTYNEQFF.